The sample holds one count of the clone carrying this TCR beta chain. Its antigen is unknown. The PCR had 60 Vbeta and 13 Jbeta primers. Sequencing used immunoSEQ multiplex PCR; TCRdb keeps in-frame clones, though not all of them. Of fewer than 250,000 clones detected, just over 75% appear once; the ten largest clones hold under 0.8%. The V and J ends lost 8 bases and 0 bases respectively, with 17 bases between them. CDR1 is SNHLY and CDR2 is FYNNEI in the germline V gene. CDR3 length: 16 amino acids. The record originates from a study of cytomegalovirus exposure and HLA in healthy donors. Study details: The study placed about 86% of its 350 to 450 genotyped donors in the Caucasian-associated ancestry cluster. General observations from the study: Prediction of most subjects' HLA-A and HLA-B alleles by TCR beta sequences was reportedly accurate. A missense variant in DCLRE1C was later tied to TCR beta V- and J-gene trimming.

The J gene is TRBJ1-3, the V gene TRBV2; perhaps TRBD1 as D (5 bases). The clonotype comes from a man younger than 35 in good health and CMV-seronegative. The specimen was PBMCs. The CDR3 DNA reads TGTGCCAGCGTGGTGTGGACACCGAGCTCTGGAAACACCATATATTTT. Protein product: CASVVWTPSSGNTIYF.